These T cell receptor beta chains were read from a single sample in a study of blood T cells in healthy people across ages. Each CDR3 protein is one row after TCRdb ran MiXCR on the 5' RACE reads. This sample carries some 780,000 distinct CDR3 sequences, more than 50% of them seen once, and the ten largest clones take roughly 24%. Material: blood. The receptors come from a man in his forties or fifties in good health. Each CDR3 is given with its conserved first and last residue. D genes are given only for firm matches. Clone sizes are given selectively: once, few, many, or a class where the clone is expanded.

v_gene,d_gene,j_gene,abundance,CDR3nt,CDR3aa
TRBV15,TRBD1,TRBJ2-1,-,TGTGCCACCAGCCCCAGACAGGGGGCCTCCTACAATGAGCAGTTCTTC,CATSPRQGASYNEQFF
TRBV6-6,TRBD2,TRBJ2-1,-,TGTGCCAGCAGTTACCGACTAGCGGGGATCAATGAGCAGTTCTTC,CASSYRLAGINEQFF
TRBV6-1,TRBD1,TRBJ1-1,once,TGTGCCAGCAGTGAATGGACAGGGGGGGCTTTCTTT,CASSEWTGGAFF
TRBV5-6,-,TRBJ1-2,-,TGTGCCAGCAGCCCCGTGGGCTCTAACTATGGCTACACCTTC,CASSPVGSNYGYTF
TRBV10-3,TRBD1,TRBJ2-7,many,TGTGCCATCAGTGCTCAGGGGGCGCGTGAGCAGTACTTC,CAISAQGAREQYF
TRBV6-1,TRBD1,TRBJ1-2,few,TGTGCCAGCAGTGAAACCCGGGACAGGCCATACGGTGGCTATGGCTACACCTTC,CASSETRDRPYGGYGYTF
TRBV12-5,TRBD2,TRBJ2-5,-,TGTGCTAGTGGTTTGACCCCTGCGGGGGGTAACCAAGAGACCCAGTACTTC,CASGLTPAGGNQETQYF
TRBV6-2/TRBV6-3,-,TRBJ2-4,few,TGTGCCAGCAGCTACGACAGGGAGGGAGCCAAAAACATTCAGTACTTC,CASSYDREGAKNIQYF
TRBV29-1,-,TRBJ2-3,few,TGCAGCGTTGATGTGGGATTTAGCACAGATACGCAGTATTTT,CSVDVGFSTDTQYF
TRBV18,-,TRBJ1-5,-,TGTGCCAGCTCACCGTCGCCCGCAGGGGTTCAGCCCCAGCATTTT,CASSPSPAGVQPQHF
TRBV15,TRBD1,TRBJ2-7,once,TGTGCCACCAGCAGGTACAGGGGGGCCTACGAGCAGTACTTC,CATSRYRGAYEQYF
TRBV7-2,-,TRBJ1-2,-,TGTGCCAGCGGAGAATCAGGGTTCTATGGCTACACCTTC,CASGESGFYGYTF
TRBV4-3,-,TRBJ2-3,-,TGCGCCAGCAGCCAAGAACTGGACAGTACAGATACGCAGTATTTT,CASSQELDSTDTQYF
TRBV6-1,-,TRBJ1-5,-,TGTGCCAGCAGTGAAGTTTGGGATCCACGGGGTCAGCCCCAGCATTTT,CASSEVWDPRGQPQHF
TRBV12-3/TRBV12-4,-,TRBJ2-1,-,TGTGCCAGCACCCGGCAGGGTGTCTACAATGAGCAGTTCTTC,CASTRQGVYNEQFF
TRBV7-2,TRBD2,TRBJ2-1,few,TGTGCCAGCAGCCGTAGGGTAGCGGGAGGGATTAATGAGCAGTTCTTC,CASSRRVAGGINEQFF
TRBV2,-,TRBJ1-6,-,TGTGCCAGCAAACAGAGGGCCAGGGAGAGGTCACCCCTCCACTTT,CASKQRARERSPLHF
TRBV29-1,-,TRBJ2-6,few,TGCAGCGTTGAAGAAGAAGGGTCTGGGGCCAACGTCCTGACTTTC,CSVEEEGSGANVLTF
TRBV5-5,-,TRBJ2-5,-,TGTGCCAGCAAGTTAAGCCTCCTACAAGAGACCCAGTACTTC,CASKLSLLQETQYF
TRBV29-1,-,TRBJ2-7,-,TGCAGCGTTGCGGGGGAGGAAAGGCGTTCCCACGAGCAGTACTTC,CSVAGEERRSHEQYF
TRBV7-2,-,TRBJ2-1,few,TGTGCCAGCAGCTTAGGGGAAATACTAGGGGTGGATGAGCAGTTCTTC,CASSLGEILGVDEQFF
TRBV24-1,TRBD1,TRBJ1-5,few,TGTGCCACCAGCCCCACAGGGGGCAATCAGCCCCAGCATTTT,CATSPTGGNQPQHF
TRBV6-2/TRBV6-3,TRBD1,TRBJ1-1,-,TGTGCCACGCACAGGGGGATTAACACTGAAGCTTTCTTT,CATHRGINTEAFF